One and the same sample provided the 23 T cell receptor beta chains below, sequenced in a study of control samples from healthy donors and cancer patients. Measured with immunoSEQ multiplex PCR; TCRdb has only the in-frame clones, and not every one. The table lists some 100,000 clones, roughly 90% of them singletons. The sequencing sample was made of blood. These TCRs come from a human donor in good health. The donor label of this sample is uncertain.

This chain links TRBV30 with TRBJ2-3; the match to TRBD2 covers 9 bases. The trim removed 0 bases at V and 2 bases at J, leaving 6 bases unmatched. The CDR3 runs 16 residues. In germline, CDR1 is GTSNPN, CDR2 SVGIG (reference sequence). CDR3 nucleotides: TGTGCCTGGAGTGTCCTTAGCGGGGGCATCACAGATACGCAGTATTTT. Translation: CAWSVLSGGITDTQYF.

The chain has TRBV5-4 and TRBJ2-7, with 11 positions matching TRBD1. Germline CDR1 reads SGHNT; CDR2 reads YYREEE (reference sequence). The CDR3 totals 15 residues. V shed 2 bases and J 6 bases; nucleotides not matched to a gene: 7. The CDR3 reads CASSLPGQGDVEQYF. The CDR3 coding sequence is TGTGCCAGCAGCTTACCGGGACAGGGGGATGTCGAGCAGTACTTC.

The V gene is TRBV9, the J gene TRBJ2-3; D is uncertain. The germline V gene has CDR1 SGDLS and CDR2 YYNGEE. The germline V and J ends were trimmed by 3 bases and 2 bases, with 13 bases remaining between them. There are 15 residues in the CDR3. The CDR3 spells CASSASTSPTDTQYF. CDR3 in DNA: TGTGCCAGCAGCGCTTCGACATCCCCCACAGATACGCAGTATTTT.

The chain joins TRBV18 to TRBJ2-2; tentative D call: TRBD1 (5 bases). Germline CDR1 reads KGHSH; CDR2 reads LQKENI. The CDR3 has 15 amino acids. V lost 2 bases, J lost 0 bases, and 7 bases lay in between. The CDR3 loop reads CASSPGAANTGELFF. In DNA form, the CDR3 reads TGTGCCAGCTCACCAGGGGCGGCGAACACCGGGGAGCTGTTTTTT.

V usage is TRBV14 and J usage is TRBJ1-4; no firm D call. With 4 bases removed from V and 3 bases from J, the gap between germline ends came to 3 bases. The CDR3 runs to 12 residues. Germline V gene data show CDR1 as SGHDN and CDR2 as FVKESK. CDR3 nucleotides: TGTGCCAGCAGCCGACCTAATGAAAAACTGTTTTTT. The encoded protein is CASSRPNEKLFF. The full variable domain, in which reference TRBV14 and TRBJ1-4 provide the parts outside the CDR3, is EAGVTQFPSHSVIEKGQTVTLRCDPISGHDNLYWYRRVMGKEIKFLLHFVKESKQDESGMPNNRFLAERTGGTYSTLKVQPAELEDSGVYFCASSRPNEKLFFGSGTQLSVL.

V usage is TRBV7-2 and J usage is TRBJ2-5, with D possibly TRBD2 on 5 matching bases. V lost 2 bases, J lost 4 bases, and 11 bases lay in between. Looked up from germline, CDR1 is SGHTA and CDR2 is FQGNSA. CDR3 length equals 14 residues. For the CDR3, the DNA is TGTGCCAGCAGCTTAACTAGAAGGTCAGAGACCCAGTACTTC. This sequence encodes CASSLTRRSETQYF.

This sequence joins TRBV19 and TRBJ2-1; 7 bases align to TRBD2. Germline V lookup: CDR1 LNHDA, CDR2 SQIVND (reference sequence). CDR3 length: 14 amino acids. The ends lost 3 bases at V and 7 bases at J; junction bases unmatched: 6. CDR3 in amino acids: CASSILYGGNEQFF. CDR3 coding DNA: TGTGCCAGTAGTATTTTGTACGGGGGGAATGAGCAGTTCTTC.

This rearrangement joins TRBV9 to TRBJ2-1; 12 bases match TRBD1. The CDR3 consists of 13 residues. V shed 3 bases and J 16 bases; nucleotides not matched to a gene: 8. Germline-derived CDR1 and CDR2 are SGDLS and YYNGEE. Here the CDR3 reads CASSATGTGGIFF. DNA of the CDR3: TGTGCCAGCAGCGCCACCGGGACAGGGGGCATATTCTTC.

The sample holds one count of this clone. The gene calls are TRBV6-5 and TRBJ2-1; 8 bases line up with TRBD1. The CDR3 runs to 15 residues. Per germline, CDR1 MNHEY and CDR2 SVGAGI. Unmatched junction bases numbered 6, after V lost 6 bases and J lost 2 bases. CDR3 nucleotide sequence: TGTGCCAGCAGGACGACAGGGGTCCCCTACAATGAGCAGTTCTTC. Amino acid sequence: CASRTTGVPYNEQFF.

The chain employs TRBV4-1 and TRBJ1-5; TRBD1 aligns across 12 bases. V shed 1 base, J shed 0 bases, and the junction held 13 bases outside the gene matches. The CDR3 has 21 residues. Germline V gives CDR1 MGHRA, CDR2 YSYEKL. The CDR3 nucleotides read TGCGCCAGCAGCCAAGTACCCTCGGGACAGGGGGCTCTTAGTAGCAATCAGCCCCAGCATTTT. This codes for CASSQVPSGQGALSSNQPQHF.

This rearrangement joins TRBV3-1 (or the pseudogene TRBV3-2) to TRBJ2-3; 7 bases align to TRBD2. The CDR3 runs 15 residues. V shed 2 bases, J shed 3 bases, and the junction held 5 bases outside the gene matches. CDR1 and CDR2 from the germline V gene are LGHDT and YNNKEL (reference sequence). CDR3 in amino acids: CASSQRWGGTDTQYF. The CDR3 DNA sequence: TGTGCCAGCAGCCAACGTTGGGGGGGAACAGATACGCAGTATTTT.

With respect to this clone: At one end the junction does not follow the germline gene, possibly because of a read error. J is TRBJ2-5 and V is TRBV2; tentatively, D is TRBD2 (5 bases). The V gene's germline CDR1 is SNHLY and CDR2 FYNNEI. This CDR3 region has 13 residues. CDR3 region: CASRDYPSWTQYF. CDR3 nucleotide sequence: TGTGCCAGCCGTGACTATCCCTCTTGGACCCAGTACTTC.

The chain recombines TRBV12-3 or TRBV12-4 with TRBJ2-1; D is unresolved. The CDR3 runs 13 residues. Trimming removed 2 bases from V and 6 bases from J, with 8 bases in between. The chain's CDR3 is CASSLQLFNEQFF. CDR3 bases: TGTGCCAGCAGTTTACAGCTGTTCAATGAGCAGTTCTTC.

This clone was observed once. The chain couples TRBV29-1 to TRBJ2-4; D might be TRBD2 (6 bases). The CDR3 length is 14 residues. Trimming shortened V by 3 bases and J by 0 bases, and 9 bases separated the two germline ends. Germline values: CDR1 SQVTM, CDR2 ANQGSEA. The DNA for the CDR3 is TGCAGCGTTGAGGGGGGATTAGCCAAAAACATTCAGTACTTC. It is translated as CSVEGGLAKNIQYF.

The chain carries TRBV25-1 and TRBJ2-5, with D unresolved. With 3 bases removed from V and 0 bases from J, the gap between germline ends came to 14 bases. The germline gives CDR1 MGHDK, CDR2 SYGVNS. This CDR3 is built from 16 residues. CDR3: CASSDLLGKYQETQYF. CDR3 in DNA: TGTGCCAGCAGTGATCTGTTAGGAAAGTACCAAGAGACCCAGTACTTC.

V is TRBV7-2 and J is TRBJ2-3; unclear D gene. Trimming removed 2 bases from V and 1 base from J, with 4 bases in between. CDR3 length: 13 residues. Looked up from germline, CDR1 is SGHTA and CDR2 is FQGNSA. CDR3 residues: CASSLWGTDTQYF. The CDR3 region has the DNA TGTGCCAGCAGCTTATGGGGCACAGATACGCAGTATTTT.

This sequence joins TRBV10-3 and TRBJ2-7; 8 bases are a match to TRBD2. Unmatched junction bases numbered 11, after V lost 10 bases and J lost 3 bases. CDR1 and CDR2 (germline): ENHRY, SYGVKD. This CDR3 has 14 residues. The CDR3 region is CASESGGQNYEQYV. The CDR3 region has the DNA TGTGCCAGCGAGAGCGGGGGCCAGAACTACGAGCAGTACGTC.

This rearrangement joins TRBV9 to TRBJ1-1, with a tentative D call TRBD1 (5 bases). The germline CDR1 and CDR2 sequences are SGDLS and YYNGEE. The CDR3 spans 16 residues. Trimming shortened V by 0 bases and J by 1 base, and 13 bases separated the two germline ends. CDR3 bases: TGTGCCAGCAGCGTAGGCCCCGGGGGGACGAACACTGAAGCTTTCTTT. It translates to CASSVGPGGTNTEAFF.

The chain has TRBV2 and TRBJ1-1; D may be TRBD1 (6 bases). CDR1 and CDR2 (germline): SNHLY, FYNNEI. Between the trimmed V and J ends, which lost 2 bases and 4 bases, there was a span of 14 bases. The CDR3 consists of 15 residues. The CDR3 here is CASSEWGLSGTEAFF. CDR3 coding DNA: TGTGCCAGCAGTGAATGGGGGCTCAGCGGCACTGAAGCTTTCTTT. Together with reference TRBV2 and TRBJ1-1, the CDR3 gives the full variable domain: EPEVTQTPSHQVTQMGQEVILRCVPISNHLYFYWYRQILGQKVEFLVSFYNNEISEKSEIFDDQFSVERPDGSNFTLKIRSTKLEDSAMYFCASSEWGLSGTEAFFGQGTRLTVV.

A word on this clone: The junction and the germline gene differ at one end; a read error may be behind it. This same CDR3 is encoded by further DNA sequences in the sample. The chain is built from TRBV7-3 and TRBJ1-1, with D possibly matching TRBD1 (5 bases). The CDR3 runs to 13 residues. The germline V gene encodes CDR1 SGHTA and CDR2 FQGTGA. CDR3 region: CASSLDSDTEAFF. In nucleotides, the CDR3 is TGCGCCAGCAGCTTAGACAGTGACACTGAAGCTTTCTTT.

This chain links TRBV6-6 with TRBJ1-1; D is uncertain. Germline CDR1 is MNHNY and CDR2 is SVGAGI (reference sequence). The CDR3 is 16 amino acids. Trimming shortened V by 0 bases and J by 1 base, and 12 bases separated the two germline ends. CDR3 in DNA: TGTGCCAGCAGTTACTCTTATGGGCTTTCGAACACTGAAGCTTTCTTT. Translated: CASSYSYGLSNTEAFF.

The chain links TRBV5-4 to TRBJ1-2; 7 bases are a match to TRBD1. Germline trimming cut 0 bases from V and 8 bases from J; bases unmatched to any gene: 13. The CDR3 has 16 amino acids. CDR1 and CDR2 (germline): SGHNT, YYREEE (reference sequence). CDR3 DNA sequence: TGTGCCAGCAGCTTGGCTGGAGGTCAGGGGGAGGAAGGCTACACCTTC. It is translated as CASSLAGGQGEEGYTF.

V gene TRBV4-1 combines with J gene TRBJ2-7; D is undetermined. This CDR3 has 16 residues. V was cut by 0 bases and J by 0 bases, with 12 bases left in between. Germline values: CDR1 MGHRA, CDR2 YSYEKL. CDR3 amino acids: CASSQEYPQSSYEQYF. In nucleotides, the CDR3 is TGCGCCAGCAGCCAAGAGTACCCCCAGAGCTCCTACGAGCAGTACTTC.